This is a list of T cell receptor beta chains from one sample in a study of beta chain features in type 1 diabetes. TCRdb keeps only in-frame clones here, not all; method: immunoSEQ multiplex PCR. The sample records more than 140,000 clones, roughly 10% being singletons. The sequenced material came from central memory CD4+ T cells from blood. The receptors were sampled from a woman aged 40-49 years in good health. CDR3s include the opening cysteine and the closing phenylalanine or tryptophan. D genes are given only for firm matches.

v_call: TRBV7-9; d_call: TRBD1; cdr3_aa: CASSLTNRGDTEAFF
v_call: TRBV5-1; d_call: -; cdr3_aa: CASSPAVAGGNIQYF
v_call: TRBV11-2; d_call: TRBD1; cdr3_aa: CASSSEYDGTAETQYF
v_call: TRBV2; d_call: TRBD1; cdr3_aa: CASTLTGAQPQHF
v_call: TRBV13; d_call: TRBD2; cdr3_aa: CASRIAGGASTDTQYF
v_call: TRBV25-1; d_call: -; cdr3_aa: CASSGRGVNYGYTF
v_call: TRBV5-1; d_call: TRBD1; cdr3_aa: CASSLYRGGTEAFF
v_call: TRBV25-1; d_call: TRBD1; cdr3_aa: CASSVGPGTGNHGYTF
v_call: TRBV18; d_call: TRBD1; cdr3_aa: CASSRLGTGINQPQHF
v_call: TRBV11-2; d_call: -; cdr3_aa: CASSLVAGQYNEQFF
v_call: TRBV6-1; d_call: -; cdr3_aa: CASRTRTDSPLHF
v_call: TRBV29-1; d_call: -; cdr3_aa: CSVPGMSTDTQYF
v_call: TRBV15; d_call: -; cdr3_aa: CATSSRRDLSLHF
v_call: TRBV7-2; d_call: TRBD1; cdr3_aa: CASSSQGAVGYEQYF
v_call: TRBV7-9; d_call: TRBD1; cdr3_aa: CASSFGQGEETQYF
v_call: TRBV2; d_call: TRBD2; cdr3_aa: CASSVGTRQETQYF
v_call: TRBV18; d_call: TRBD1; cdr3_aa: CASSPRAQGASLQYF
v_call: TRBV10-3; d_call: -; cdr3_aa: CAISVVVPGISSGNTIYF
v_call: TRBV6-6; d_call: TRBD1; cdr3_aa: CASTKQGGYNSPLHF
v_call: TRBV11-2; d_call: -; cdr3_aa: CASSYYRRPSPVSNSPLHF
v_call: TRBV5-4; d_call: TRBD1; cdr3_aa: CASSSRRDSGETQYF
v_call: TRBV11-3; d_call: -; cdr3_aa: CASSPGGGVTDTQYF
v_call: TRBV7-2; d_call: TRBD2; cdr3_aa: CASSSLGLAGVRGDTQYF
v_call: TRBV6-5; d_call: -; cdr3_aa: CASRGVGSNQPQHF
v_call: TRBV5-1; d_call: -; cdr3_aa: CASSPGPGSNQPQHF
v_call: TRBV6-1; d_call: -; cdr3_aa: CASTPGAETQYF
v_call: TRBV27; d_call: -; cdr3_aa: CASSPLRAFNYEQYF
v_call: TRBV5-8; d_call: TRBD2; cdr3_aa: CASSWGAGGGQETQYF
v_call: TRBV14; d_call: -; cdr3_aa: CASSQDLFSYEQYF
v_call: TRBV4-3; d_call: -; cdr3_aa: CASSQETATHYEQYF
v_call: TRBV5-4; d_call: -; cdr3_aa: CASSFGRLQASYGYTF
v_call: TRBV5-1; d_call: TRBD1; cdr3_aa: CASSQGQGGYEQYF
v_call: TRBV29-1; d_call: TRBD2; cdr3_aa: CSVASGGSYNEQFF
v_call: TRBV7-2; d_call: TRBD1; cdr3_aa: CASSDRDREDEQYF
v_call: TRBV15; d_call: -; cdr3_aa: CATSPTISYNEQFF
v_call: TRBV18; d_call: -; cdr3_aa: CASSSAEVDGSSGNTIYF
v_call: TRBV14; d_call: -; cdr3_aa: CASSQHGETQYF
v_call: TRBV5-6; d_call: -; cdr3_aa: CASSPPGTNYGYTF
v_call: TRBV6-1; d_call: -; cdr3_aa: CASRREAENSPLHF
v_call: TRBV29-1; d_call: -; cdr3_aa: CSAGSAYNEQFF
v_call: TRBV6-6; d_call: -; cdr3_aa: CASSSSTVEDREKLFF
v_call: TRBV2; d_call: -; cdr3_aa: CASITDLLGNEQFF
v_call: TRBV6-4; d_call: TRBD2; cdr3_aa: CASSESGGKNIQYF
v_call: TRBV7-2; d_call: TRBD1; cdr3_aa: CASSLTEGQGGYEQYF
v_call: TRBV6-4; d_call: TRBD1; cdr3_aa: CASSDSTGGNSPLHF
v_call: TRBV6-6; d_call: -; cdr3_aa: CASSTRGSSKTQYF
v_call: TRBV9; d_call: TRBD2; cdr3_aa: CASSVGLAGGDGELFF
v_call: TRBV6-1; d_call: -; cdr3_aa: CASRETGSSYEQYF
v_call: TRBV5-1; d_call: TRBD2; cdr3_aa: CASSLVLAGTQYF
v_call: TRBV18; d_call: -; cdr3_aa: CASSEGPRAEAFF
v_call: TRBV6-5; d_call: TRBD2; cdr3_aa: CASSYSSGGYYEQYF
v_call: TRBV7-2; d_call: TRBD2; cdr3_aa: CASSLARGGLGETQYF
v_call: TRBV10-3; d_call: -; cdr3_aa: CAISERGGEDGYTF
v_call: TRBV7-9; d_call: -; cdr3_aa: CASSPLREVAQYF
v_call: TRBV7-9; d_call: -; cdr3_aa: CASSLSRSTDTQYF